These 22 T cell receptor beta chains were sequenced from one sample in a study of cytomegalovirus exposure and HLA in healthy donors. The protocol was immunoSEQ multiplex PCR, while the TCRdb copy is restricted to in-frame clones and leaves out a portion. Counted here are some 150,000 clones, approximately 90% occurring once; the ten biggest clones make up 2.5% to 3.5%. The material sequenced was PBMCs. These receptors all stem from a man aged 18 to 29 in good health and CMV-seronegative.

The chain recombines TRBV4-1 with TRBJ2-7; D gene ambiguous. From germline, CDR1 is MGHRA and CDR2 YSYEKL. The CDR3 runs 14 residues. Between the trimmed V and J ends, which lost 4 bases and 3 bases, there was a span of 13 bases. CDR3: CASSPGGSDYEQYF. The CDR3 nucleotides read TGCGCCAGCAGCCCGGGTGGGTCTGACTACGAGCAGTACTTC.

The V and J genes are TRBV7-8 and TRBJ2-6; D remains unclear. Germline V gives CDR1 SGHVS, CDR2 FQNEAQ. The CDR3 extends over 16 amino acids. Trimming pared 0 bases from V and 0 bases from J, leaving 6 bases between. CDR3 amino acids: CASSLARNSGANVLTF. For the CDR3, the DNA is TGTGCCAGCAGCTTAGCGCGGAACTCTGGGGCCAACGTCCTGACTTTC.

The rearrangement joins TRBV6-6 to TRBJ2-3, with 7 bases that match TRBD2. Germline values: CDR1 MNHNY, CDR2 SVGAGI (reference sequence). V lost 5 bases and J lost 4; bases outside the gene matches: 3. CDR3 length: 13 residues. CDR3 region: CASSGRAADTQYF. CDR3 sequence (DNA): TGTGCCAGCAGTGGGAGGGCGGCAGATACGCAGTATTTT.

This clone has a handful of counts. The chain joins TRBV9 to TRBJ2-7; perhaps TRBD2 as D (5 bases). Germline CDR1 SGDLS, CDR2 YYNGEE. V was shortened by 0 bases and J by 0 bases, with 10 bases between the two germline ends. The CDR3 length is 15 residues. The CDR3 DNA follows: TGTGCCAGCAGCGTAGACCAGCGGAGCTCCTACGAGCAGTACTTC. Its translation: CASSVDQRSSYEQYF.

The chain is built from TRBV5-4 and TRBJ2-7, with 10 bases that match TRBD2. This CDR3 region has 18 residues. The germline CDR1 and CDR2 sequences are SGHNT and YYREEE (reference sequence). With 2 bases clipped from V and 2 bases from J, the junction kept 13 bases outside the gene matches. The CDR3 region is CASSFTGLARSSAYEQYF. CDR3 coding DNA: TGTGCCAGCAGCTTTACGGGACTAGCGAGGAGTTCGGCCTACGAGCAGTACTTC. Full variable domain (remainder filled in from reference TRBV5-4 and TRBJ2-7): ETGVTQSPTHLIKTRGQQVTLRCSSQSGHNTVSWYQQALGQGPQFIFQYYREEENGRGNFPPRFSGLQFPNYSSELNVNALELDDSALYLCASSFTGLARSSAYEQYFGPGTRLTVT.

The chain employs TRBV11-2 and TRBJ2-5, with TRBD2 matching 8 bases. The length of the CDR3 is 15 residues. Looked up from germline, CDR1 is SGHAT and CDR2 is FQNNGV. V lost 1 base, J lost 5 bases, and 6 bases stayed unmatched. Written as DNA, the CDR3 is TGTGCCAGCAGCTTAGTAGCGGGAATGGAGGAGACCCAGTACTTC. The encoded protein is CASSLVAGMEETQYF.

This chain uses TRBV28 with TRBJ2-5; the match to TRBD2 covers 11 bases. Trimming at V came to 1 base and at J to 5 bases, leaving 6 bases not matched to a gene. Germline V gene sequence: CDR1 MDHEN, CDR2 SYDVKM. The CDR3 has 16 amino acids. In DNA form, the CDR3 reads TGTGCCAGCAGTTTATTCGGGACTAGCGGTAGGGAGACCCAGTACTTC. Residues: CASSLFGTSGRETQYF.

The rearrangement links TRBV7-6 to TRBJ1-3; D is undetermined. This CDR3 is 14 amino acids long. V was trimmed by 3 bases and J by 0 bases, leaving 6 bases between them. Germline-derived CDR1 and CDR2 are SGHVS and FNYEAQ. The CDR3 protein is CASSLESSGNTIYF. CDR3 coding DNA: TGTGCCAGCAGCTTGGAGAGCTCTGGAAACACCATATATTTT.

The CDR3 loop reads CASSRPGTVGEAFF. The CDR3 DNA is TGCGCCAGCAGCCGGCCCGGGACAGTAGGTGAAGCTTTCTTT. This chain connects TRBV4-1 to TRBJ1-1, with TRBD1 identical over 7 bases. V shed 4 bases, J shed 7 bases, and the junction held 9 bases outside the gene matches. This CDR3 is built from 14 residues. Germline V gene data show CDR1 as MGHRA and CDR2 as YSYEKL.

The chain has TRBV5-1 and TRBJ2-2; 14 nucleotides agree with TRBD2. The CDR3 totals 17 residues. Trimming cost V 4 bases and J 4 bases; bases outside gene matches: 6. Germline assignment: CDR1 SGHRS and CDR2 YFSETQ. The CDR3 DNA reads TGCGCCAGCAGCACAGGACTAGCGGGGGGTATCACCGGGGAGCTGTTTTTT. It codes for CASSTGLAGGITGELFF.

This chain connects TRBV28 to TRBJ1-5; 7 bases line up with TRBD1. Unmatched junction bases numbered 4, after V lost 8 bases and J lost 0 bases. Germline lookup yields CDR1 MDHEN and CDR2 SYDVKM. The CDR3 runs to 14 residues. The CDR3 loop is CASGGGYSNQPQHF. CDR3 bases: TGTGCCAGCGGAGGGGGCTATAGCAATCAGCCCCAGCATTTT.

CDR3 in DNA: TGTGCCAGCAGTTCCCCAGGTCCGAGGGTGAATCAGCCCCAGCATTTT. It yields the protein CASSSPGPRVNQPQHF. The J gene is TRBJ1-5, the V gene TRBV28; D ambiguous. The germline V gene has CDR1 MDHEN and CDR2 SYDVKM. The CDR3 extends over 16 amino acids. Trimming shortened V by 4 bases and J by 4 bases, and 17 bases separated the two germline ends.

The chain carries TRBV28 and TRBJ1-2; no reliable D call. The CDR3 sequence is 13 residues long. CDR1 and CDR2 (germline): MDHEN, SYDVKM. Trimming took 7 bases from V and 2 from J, leaving 11 bases between them. As DNA, the CDR3 is TGTGCCAGCACCGACTCTCTGAACTATGGCTACACCTTC. Its protein product is CASTDSLNYGYTF.

The chain uses TRBV2 and TRBJ2-1; TRBD2 aligns across 11 bases. This CDR3 spans 16 amino acids. Germline V gene data show CDR1 as SNHLY and CDR2 as FYNNEI. V lost 4 bases to trimming and J lost 9 bases; unmatched junction nucleotides: 11. CDR3 sequence reads: CASSVEFSSGGSEQFF. The CDR3 nucleotides read TGTGCCAGCAGTGTAGAATTCTCTAGCGGGGGGAGTGAGCAGTTCTTC.

The rearrangement joins TRBV6-5 to TRBJ2-3; D not certain. Germline values: CDR1 MNHEY, CDR2 SVGAGI. This CDR3 spans 16 amino acids. Trimming pared 0 bases from V and 2 bases from J, leaving 12 bases between. CDR3 in DNA: TGTGCCAGCAGTTACTCATCCAGGATTTTCACAGATACGCAGTATTTT. Protein product: CASSYSSRIFTDTQYF.

This chain uses TRBV28 with TRBJ1-1; D not resolved. Germline V CDR1 and CDR2: MDHEN, SYDVKM. This CDR3 has 11 residues. V lost 5 bases and J lost 3, with 4 bases in between. The CDR3 loop reads CASSRDTEAFF. In DNA, the CDR3 is TGTGCCAGCAGTCGAGACACTGAAGCTTTCTTT.

The chain has TRBV27 and TRBJ2-1; 7 bases line up with TRBD1. The V gene end was trimmed by 5 bases and the J gene end by 10 bases; junction bases not matched to a gene: 11. Germline V gene lookup returns CDR1 MNHEY and CDR2 SMNVEV (reference sequence). The CDR3 runs to 14 residues. The CDR3 nucleotides read TGTGCCAGCAGTAAAATCGAGGGGGCGAGGGAGCAGTTCTTC. Its protein product is CASSKIEGAREQFF.

This clone was observed a single time. The rearrangement uses TRBV6-1 and TRBJ2-1; 8 positions match TRBD1. Germline CDR1 MNHNS, CDR2 SASEGT. The CDR3 extends over 13 amino acids. V shed 4 bases, J shed 10 bases, and the junction held 6 bases outside the gene matches. The CDR3 region has the DNA TGTGCCAGCAGTGTCCACAGGGGGAACGAGCAGTTCTTC. Translating it yields CASSVHRGNEQFF.

This chain links TRBV5-1 with TRBJ2-6; 8 bases match TRBD1. From germline, CDR1 is SGHRS and CDR2 YFSETQ. V lost 4 bases and J lost 0; bases outside the gene matches: 9. The CDR3 spans 18 residues. CDR3 sequence (DNA): TGCGCCAGCAGCGTCGGGACAGGCTATATCTCTGGGGCCAACGTCCTGACTTTC. Its translation is CASSVGTGYISGANVLTF. Based on the CDR3 plus reference TRBV5-1 and TRBJ2-6, the full variable domain is KAGVTQTPRYLIKTRGQQVTLSCSPISGHRSVSWYQQTPGQGLQFLFEYFSETQRNKGNFPGRFSGRQFSNSRSEMNVSTLELGDSALYLCASSVGTGYISGANVLTFGAGSRLTVL.

CDR3 loop: CASRQSAGLPRNYGYTF. The CDR3 nucleotides read TGTGCCAGCAGACAATCGGCGGGACTCCCGCGGAATTATGGCTACACCTTC. The rearrangement uses TRBV5-4 and TRBJ1-2, with a weak D call TRBD1 (5 bases). This CDR3 spans 17 amino acids. The germline V and J ends were trimmed by 5 bases and 5 bases, with 25 bases remaining between them. Per the germline V gene, CDR1 is SGHNT and CDR2 is YYREEE (reference sequence).

The rearrangement uses TRBV29-1 and TRBJ1-1; tentative D call: TRBD1 (6 bases). The CDR3 extends over 13 amino acids. V gave up 7 bases and J gave up 1 base, with 13 bases separating them. Germline V gene lookup returns CDR1 SQVTM and CDR2 ANQGSEA. CDR3 sequence: CSAPTGPNTEAFF. The CDR3 DNA is TGCAGCGCTCCGACAGGCCCGAACACTGAAGCTTTCTTT.

The rearrangement links TRBV7-9 to TRBJ1-5, with TRBD1 matching over 7 bases. The CDR3 sequence is 15 residues long. Germline V gives CDR1 SEHNR, CDR2 FQNEAQ (reference sequence). Unmatched junction bases numbered 2, after V lost 1 base and J lost 2 bases. The CDR3 sequence: CASSLEGAGNQPQHF. As DNA, the CDR3 is TGTGCCAGCAGCTTAGAGGGGGCAGGCAATCAGCCCCAGCATTTT.